Listed below are T cell receptor beta chains from one sample, sequenced in a study of T cells in localized non-small cell lung cancer. Generated by immunoSEQ multiplex PCR, the TCRdb table keeps only in-frame clones and is missing some. Of just under 80,000 clones in the sample, around 81% were seen once. The sequencing here drew on peripheral blood, taken before any cancer treatment. These receptors all come from an older female donor with stage I lung adenocarcinoma. The CDR3 runs from the conserved cysteine through the conserved F or W. The D gene is left open where the match is weak. Clone size is given for some rows only: seen once, a few or many times, or a class if the clone is expanded.

>TRBV7-9|.|once|TRBJ2-7
TGTGCCAGCAGCCTGACAGAGAATTACGAGCAGTACTTC
CASSLTENYEQYF
>TRBV25-1|.|.|TRBJ2-5
TGTGCCAGCAGTGCCGGACAGTACCAAGAGACCCAGTACTTC
CASSAGQYQETQYF
>TRBV25-1|.|.|TRBJ2-2
TGTGCCAGCAGTGAATATCCTCCCCACTTGGAGCTGTTTTTT
CASSEYPPHLELFF
>TRBV7-3|.|once|TRBJ2-3
TGTGCCAGCAGCTCCCAGGGTTGGACAGATACGCAGTATTTT
CASSSQGWTDTQYF
>TRBV6-5|TRBD1|once|TRBJ1-1
TGTGCCAGCAGTTCCCGGACAGGGGTGATGAACACTGAAGCTTTCTTT
CASSSRTGVMNTEAFF
>TRBV5-1|TRBD1|.|TRBJ1-2
TGCGCCAGCAGCTCACAGGGGGATCATGGCTACACCTTC
CASSSQGDHGYTF
>TRBV11-2|.|once|TRBJ2-5
TGTGCCAGCAGCTCGACTAAGGGACGGCTTTCCCAGTACTTC
CASSSTKGRLSQYF
>TRBV5-6|.|few|TRBJ1-1
TGTGCCAGCAGCTTCGTCACGAACACTGAAGCTTTCTTT
CASSFVTNTEAFF
>TRBV30|.|.|TRBJ1-5
TGTGCCTGGGATAGAGGGGGAAGAAGCAATCAGCCCCAGCATTTT
CAWDRGGRSNQPQHF
>TRBV4-3|TRBD1|.|TRBJ1-2
TGCGCCAGCAGCTCACCCGGGACAGGGGGCGCCCATGGCTACACCTTC
CASSSPGTGGAHGYTF
>TRBV19|TRBD1|.|TRBJ1-2
TGTGCCAGTAGTATTCCTGGGACAGGCAACTATGGCTACACCTTC
CASSIPGTGNYGYTF
>TRBV4-3|.|.|TRBJ1-2
TGCGCCAGCAGCCAAGATCCGACAGGATCGGGGGGGGGCTACACCTTC
CASSQDPTGSGGGYTF
>TRBV4-1|.|.|TRBJ2-1
TGCGCCAGCACGAGCTCCTACAATGAGCAGTTCTTC
CASTSSYNEQFF
>TRBV18|.|.|TRBJ1-6
TGTGCCAGCTCACCAAAGACGAGGGGGGTAACGTATAATTCACCCCTCCACTTT
CASSPKTRGVTYNSPLHF
>TRBV2|.|.|TRBJ2-2
TGTGCCAGCAGAGGGGGGCGGGGGACCGGGGAGCTGTTTTTT
CASRGGRGTGELFF
>TRBV6-5|.|.|TRBJ1-2
TGTGCCAGCAGTTCCCGGGGGCGCTATGGCTACACCTTC
CASSSRGRYGYTF
>TRBV19|TRBD2|few|TRBJ2-3
TGTGCCAGTAGCCCGACTAGCGGGGCGGGTACGCAGTATTTT
CASSPTSGAGTQYF
>TRBV10-2|.|.|TRBJ1-1
TGCGCCAGCAGTGACGGGACTGGGAACACTGAAGCTTTCTTT
CASSDGTGNTEAFF